The 17 T cell receptor beta chains reported below all come from one sample, sequenced in a study of T cell responses to AZD1222 COVID-19 vaccine (dated by TCRdb to about 2021). The time point label for this specimen denotes: about 28 days (+/-7) after the second vaccine dose. The method behind the library was the immunoSEQ multiplex PCR assay. Here the immuneACCESS table is served through TCRdb, limited to in-frame sequences with V and J called. Missing clones are a known gap in these copies; in checked studies unresolved V genes cover under half, and the rest lacks a known reason. For this sample the table gives under 80,000 clones, of which roughly 85% were detected only once. Around 1.3% of the sample is in the top ten clones. The sequencing used peripheral blood, collected 28 days after the second AZD1222 dose. All receptors derive from an adult who received the AZD1222 COVID-19 vaccine.

The chain is built from TRBV6-4 and TRBJ1-6; D is unresolved. The CDR3 has 12 residues. Germline V gene sequence: CDR1 MRHNA, CDR2 SNTAGT. The V end was cut by 5 bases, the J end by 12 bases, with 11 bases between. CDR3 amino acids: CASSPPLLPLHF. CDR3 bases: TGTGCCAGCAGTCCACCCTTGTTACCCCTCCACTTT.

CDR3 DNA: TGTGCCAGCAGCCAGGGAACAGGGGACTATGGCTACACCTTC. Amino acid sequence: CASSQGTGDYGYTF. The chain has TRBV3-1 (or the pseudogene TRBV3-2) and TRBJ1-2; TRBD1 matches at 7 bases. The V segment lost 3 bases and the J segment 3 bases; nucleotides outside the gene matches: 4. Germline V gene sequence: CDR1 LGHDT, CDR2 YNNKEL (reference sequence). There are 14 residues in the CDR3.

This chain links TRBV19 with TRBJ2-7; the D is unclear. The CDR3 totals 15 residues. Trimming took off 4 bases at V and 5 bases at J, with 18 bases between the two ends. CDR1 and CDR2 (germline): LNHDA, SQIVND (reference sequence). Here the CDR3 reads CASSTRGWSGDEQYF. CDR3 sequence (DNA): TGTGCCAGTAGTACCCGAGGCTGGTCTGGCGACGAGCAGTACTTC.

This clone occurred once. In DNA form, the CDR3 reads TGTGCCAGCAGCTTGGCCCGTGCGTTCCAGCCCCAGCATTTT. The encoded protein is CASSLARAFQPQHF. This chain connects TRBV5-8 to TRBJ1-5; D uncertain. Trimming removed 0 bases from V and 7 bases from J, with 11 bases in between. This CDR3 has 14 amino acids. Germline V gene lookup returns CDR1 SGHTS and CDR2 YDEGEE.

The chain joins TRBV2 to TRBJ2-1; 13 bases map to TRBD2. CDR3 length equals 15 residues. The germline gives CDR1 SNHLY, CDR2 FYNNEI. With V trimmed by 6 bases and J by 9 bases, 8 bases remained unmatched. The CDR3 here is CASSGRTSGSSEQFF. CDR3 bases: TGTGCCAGCAGCGGAAGGACTAGCGGGAGTAGTGAGCAGTTCTTC.

This chain connects TRBV6-2 or TRBV6-3 to TRBJ1-2; unclear D gene. The CDR3 extends over 12 amino acids. Looked up from germline, CDR1 is MNHEY and CDR2 is SVGEGT. V gave up 6 bases and J gave up 5 bases, with 10 bases separating them. As DNA, the CDR3 is TGTGCCAGCAGCTCGGGCCCGTATGGCTACACCTTC. This encodes CASSSGPYGYTF.

This chain joins TRBV19 and TRBJ1-6, with 7 bases matching TRBD1. V shed 8 bases, J shed 7 bases, and the junction held 5 bases outside the gene matches. This CDR3 has 13 residues. The germline V gene has CDR1 LNHDA and CDR2 SQIVND (reference sequence). The CDR3 sequence is CASGSTGNSPLHF. As DNA, the CDR3 is TGTGCCAGTGGCTCGACAGGGAATTCACCCCTCCACTTT.

This chain uses TRBV7-9 with TRBJ1-1; D is possibly TRBD1 (6 bases). This CDR3 region has 13 residues. Germline V CDR1 and CDR2: SEHNR, FQNEAQ (reference sequence). The germline V and J ends were trimmed by 5 bases and 3 bases, with 10 bases remaining between them. CDR3 DNA: TGTGCCAGCAGCCAACAGGGCTACACTGAAGCTTTCTTT. Amino acid sequence: CASSQQGYTEAFF.

J is TRBJ2-1 and V is TRBV5-1, with 12 bases matching TRBD2. Germline V lookup: CDR1 SGHRS, CDR2 YFSETQ. The CDR3 contains 20 residues. Trimming cost V 4 bases and J 0 bases; bases outside gene matches: 14. This chain's CDR3 is CASSPPRLAGAQSSYNEQFF. CDR3 DNA: TGCGCCAGCAGCCCGCCACGACTAGCGGGAGCCCAGAGCTCCTACAATGAGCAGTTCTTC.

The rearrangement joins TRBV5-4 to TRBJ1-5, with 7 bases that match TRBD1. The V segment lost 0 bases and the J segment 6 bases; nucleotides outside the gene matches: 3. The CDR3 spans 14 residues. Germline CDR1 SGHNT, CDR2 YYREEE (reference sequence). The CDR3 sequence: CASSLAGQVQPQHF. Here the CDR3 DNA reads TGTGCCAGCAGCTTGGCCGGACAGGTTCAGCCCCAGCATTTT.

The genes are TRBV5-1 and TRBJ1-1, with 10 bases matching TRBD1. V lost 4 bases to trimming and J lost 5 bases; unmatched junction nucleotides: 8. The CDR3 loop spans 15 amino acids. Germline CDR1 reads SGHRS; CDR2 reads YFSETQ. The CDR3 loop is CASSERTGGGTEAFF. The CDR3 DNA reads TGCGCCAGCAGCGAGAGGACAGGGGGAGGGACTGAAGCTTTCTTT.

This sequence joins TRBV9 and TRBJ1-6; D perhaps matches TRBD1 (5 bases). The CDR3 runs 13 residues. CDR1 and CDR2 (germline): SGDLS, YYNGEE. Deletions cut 7 bases from V and 2 bases from J, with 7 bases between. The CDR3 spells CASGDAYNSPLHF. The CDR3 DNA reads as TGTGCCAGCGGGGACGCCTATAATTCACCCCTCCACTTT.

The sample holds a few counts of this clone. The chain carries TRBV6-5 and TRBJ1-6; TRBD1 agrees at 10 bases. The J segment lost 19 bases and the V segment lost 4 bases, leaving 16 bases of the junction unmatched. The germline V gene has CDR1 MNHEY and CDR2 SVGAGI. The CDR3 totals 15 residues. CDR3: CASSLTGGGTLTMHF. CDR3 in DNA: TGTGCCAGCAGTTTGACAGGGGGCGGGACCCTGACTATGCACTTT.

The chain has TRBV19 and TRBJ2-5; no definite D call. The V gene's germline CDR1 is LNHDA and CDR2 SQIVND (reference sequence). The V end lost 7 bases, the J end lost 5 bases, and 14 bases lay between the germline ends. The CDR3 consists of 13 residues. In DNA, the CDR3 is TGTGCCAGTACCCCACCACAGACGGAGACCCAGTACTTC. This translates into CASTPPQTETQYF. The full variable domain, completed using reference TRBV19 and TRBJ2-5, is DGGITQSPKYLFRKEGQNVTLSCEQNLNHDAMYWYRQDPGQGLRLIYYSQIVNDFQKGDIAEGYSVSREKKESFPLTVTSAQKNPTAFYLCASTPPQTETQYFGPGTRLLVL.

The chain joins TRBV19 to TRBJ2-5; 8 bases align to TRBD1. Germline CDR1 reads LNHDA; CDR2 reads SQIVND (reference sequence). This CDR3 is 15 amino acids long. J was trimmed by 4 bases and V by 4 bases; bases with no gene match: 8. This chain's CDR3 is CASSSPGQGVETQYF. CDR3 bases: TGTGCCAGTAGTAGCCCCGGACAGGGAGTAGAGACCCAGTACTTC.

The rearrangement joins TRBV7-2 to TRBJ1-5; 8 positions agree with TRBD1. Germline-derived CDR1 and CDR2 are SGHTA and FQGNSA. V trimming: 2 bases; J trimming: 6 bases; junction bases outside the gene matches: 12. The CDR3 runs to 17 residues. The CDR3 DNA sequence: TGTGCCAGCAGCTTATTAACCGGGACAGGTATACTTCAGCCCCAGCATTTT. Its protein is CASSLLTGTGILQPQHF. The variable domain in full, with the rest retrieved from reference TRBV7-2 and TRBJ1-5, is GAGVSQSPSNKVTEKGKDVELRCDPISGHTALYWYRQSLGQGLEFLIYFQGNSAPDKSGLPSDRFSAERTGGSVSTLTIQRTQQEDSAVYLCASSLLTGTGILQPQHFGDGTRLSIL.

CDR3 region: CASGPLRGDTF. As DNA, the CDR3 is TGTGCTAGTGGTCCACTGCGGGGCGACACCTTC. V gene TRBV12-5 combines with J gene TRBJ1-2; D is possibly TRBD1 (5 bases). V was clipped by 5 bases and J by 12 bases, with 13 bases between them. Germline CDR1 and CDR2: LGHNT and FRNRAP. CDR3 length equals 11 residues.